A single sample gave rise to the 10 T cell receptor beta chains below, sequenced in a study of T-cell memory formation after mild COVID-19. One entry per CDR3 protein, called by TCRdb with MiXCR from the 5' RACE reads. This table holds roughly 600,000 distinct CDR3 sequences, more than 15% found once. The specimen sequenced was PBMCs or a T cell subset sorted from them (not recorded which). All receptors derive from an adult woman who had mild COVID-19 (a few samples of this study predate the infection). Cell type and time point are not known.

The sample holds a few counts of this clonotype. For the CDR3, the DNA is TGTGCCAGCAGCCAGCGGGGCGGGATCACAGATACGCAGTATTTT. Its protein product is CASSQRGGITDTQYF. This chain connects TRBV3-1 to TRBJ2-3, with a possible D match to TRBD2 (6 bases). The germline V and J ends were trimmed by 3 bases and 2 bases, with 12 bases remaining between them. The CDR3 covers 15 residues. CDR1 and CDR2 from the germline V gene are LGHDT and YNNKEL (reference sequence).

This clonotype was detected a few times. The chain links TRBV15 to TRBJ2-1; D gene unclear. CDR1 is LNHNV and CDR2 is YYDKDF in the germline V gene (reference sequence). The CDR3 has 12 residues. The V end lost 2 bases, the J end lost 8 bases, and 7 bases lay between the germline ends. DNA of the CDR3: TGTGCCACCAGCAGACTCGGATATGAGCAGTTCTTC. This encodes CATSRLGYEQFF.

This chain uses TRBV7-3 with TRBJ2-3, with D tentatively TRBD2 (6 bases). Germline V gene data show CDR1 as SGHTA and CDR2 as FQGTGA. The CDR3 sequence is 15 residues long. The V gene lost 5 bases and the J gene lost 3 bases, with 15 bases spanning the gap. The chain's CDR3 is CASSKGLGLTDTQYF. CDR3 sequence (DNA): TGTGCCAGCAGCAAGGGACTTGGGTTGACAGATACGCAGTATTTT.

This clonotype was observed a handful of times. The gene calls are TRBV7-3 and TRBJ2-5, with TRBD1 identical over 7 bases. From germline, CDR1 is SGHTA and CDR2 FQGTGA. The CDR3 spans 13 residues. Trimming removed 4 bases from V and 6 bases from J; junction bases left unmatched: 5. CDR3 bases: TGTGCCAGCAGCTCGCGACAGGGCCAGACCCAGTACTTC. It encodes CASSSRQGQTQYF.

The V gene is TRBV11-2, the J gene TRBJ1-3; D gene ambiguous. This CDR3 region has 14 residues. Germline CDR1 SGHAT, CDR2 FQNNGV. Trimming shortened V by 8 bases and J by 4 bases, and 15 bases separated the two germline ends. CDR3: CASYKGPSGNTIYF. The CDR3 nucleotides read TGTGCCAGCTATAAGGGTCCATCGGGAAACACCATATATTTT.

The sample holds a few counts of this clonotype. The CDR3 reads CSARRGHEQYF. DNA of the CDR3: TGCAGTGCCCGCCGGGGGCACGAGCAGTACTTC. The chain joins TRBV20-1 to TRBJ2-7; D might be TRBD1 or TRBD2, each matching 6 bases. With 6 bases removed from V and 5 bases from J, the gap between germline ends came to 11 bases. The CDR3 is 11 residues long. Germline-derived CDR1 and CDR2 are DFQATT and SNEGSKA (reference sequence).

The J gene is TRBJ1-6, the V gene TRBV6-5, with D tentatively TRBD1 (6 bases). The germline V gene encodes CDR1 MNHEY and CDR2 SVGAGI. The CDR3 spans 14 residues. Trimming took 2 bases from V and 8 from J, leaving 10 bases between them. The CDR3 DNA sequence: TGTGCCAGCAGTTACCGACAGGCCCATTCACCCCTCCACTTT. This translates into CASSYRQAHSPLHF.

The V gene is TRBV6-5, the J gene TRBJ2-7; 10 nucleotides align to TRBD2. This CDR3 spans 13 amino acids. V shed 6 bases, J shed 6 bases, and the junction held 5 bases outside the gene matches. The V gene's germline CDR1 is MNHEY and CDR2 SVGAGI. The CDR3 loop reads CASRSSGSVEQYF. The CDR3 nucleotides read TGTGCCAGCAGATCTAGCGGGAGTGTCGAGCAGTACTTC.

V usage is TRBV4-1 and J usage is TRBJ1-6; TRBD1 might be the D (6 bases). The CDR3 covers 18 residues. V lost 3 bases and J lost 4, with 19 bases in between. Germline loops: CDR1 MGHRA, CDR2 YSYEKL. Here the CDR3 reads CASSQGTRGRGYNSPLHF. The CDR3 nucleotides are TGCGCCAGCAGCCAGGGAACCAGGGGAAGGGGGTATAATTCACCCCTCCACTTT.

The chain joins TRBV6-4 to TRBJ2-1, with 7 bases that match TRBD2. With 2 bases clipped from V and 0 bases from J, the junction kept 4 bases outside the gene matches. CDR1 and CDR2 from the germline V gene are MRHNA and SNTAGT. The CDR3 sequence is 16 residues long. The CDR3 DNA is TGTGCCAGCAGTGACGTGACTAGCACCTCCTACAATGAGCAGTTCTTC. It is translated as CASSDVTSTSYNEQFF.